The TCR beta chain described here comes from a study of post-analysis software for immune sequencing data. Study-wide context: Courses of disease covered relapsing-remitting, secondary progressive and progressive-relapsing multiple sclerosis. General study points: By F measure, strong co-clustering occurred among samples prepared in the same batch. Compared with controls, patients showed significantly lower normalized Chao1 diversity. Patients showed TRBV5-6, TRBV5-1 and TRBV20-1 among five TRBV segments more frequent than in controls.

With respect to this clonotype: The antigen is undetermined.

There are 15 residues in the CDR3. The V end was cut by 6 bases, the J end by 5 bases, with 19 bases between. The TCR beta cDNA libraries carried unique molecular identifiers. Input amounts of roughly 0.9 to 10 million T cells were used. These gave roughly 0.5 million cDNA molecules, so each molecule approximated one T cell. A single record per CDR3 protein comes from TCRdb applying MiXCR to the PCR reads. The sample lists hundreds of thousands of distinct CDR3 sequences; roughly 29% were seen once. This chain connects TRBV12-3 or TRBV12-4 to TRBJ1-2; D is ambiguous. The sequenced sample was blood. The sequence was obtained from a girl aged 10 to 17 with multiple sclerosis. CDR3 DNA: TGTGCCAGCAGCCCCCAGGCGGCCCAGCAGTATGGCTACACCTTC. This encodes CASSPQAAQQYGYTF.